This T cell receptor beta chain was documented in a study of blood T cell repertoires in COVID-19. Whole-study context: The analysed material was cDNA or gDNA that came from T cells, B-cell-depleted T cells, or PBMCs.

Profiled with immunoSEQ multiplex PCR; TCRdb holds only in-frame clones, not every one. The table includes some 90,000 clones, about 80% detected once. V was trimmed by 0 bases and J by 1 base, leaving 9 bases between them. Germline CDR1 GTSNPN, CDR2 SVGIG (reference sequence). The CDR3 length is 14 residues. Sequences were obtained from peripheral blood. This TCR derives from a human donor in a cohort sampled during active COVID-19. The chain uses TRBV30 and TRBJ1-2; D not certain. The CDR3 here is CAWSVTGGNYGYTF. The CDR3 coding sequence is TGTGCCTGGAGTGTCACCGGCGGTAACTATGGCTACACCTTC.